Each of the 29 T cell receptor beta chains below was sequenced from the same sample in a study of blood T cell repertoires in COVID-19. Profiled with immunoSEQ multiplex PCR; TCRdb holds only in-frame clones, not every one. This sample has about 240,000 clones, with 75% to 85% found just once. Sequencing input: peripheral blood. These receptors were collected from a woman aged 55-69 years with active or convalescent COVID-19.

The gene calls are TRBV7-9 and TRBJ2-2, with 7 bases matching TRBD1. This CDR3 comprises 14 residues. Trimming cost V 5 bases and J 3 bases; bases outside gene matches: 3. Germline lookup yields CDR1 SEHNR and CDR2 FQNEAQ (reference sequence). CDR3 DNA sequence: TGTGCCAGCAGCCCGGGACAGTACACCGGGGAGCTGTTTTTT. Translated: CASSPGQYTGELFF.

V gene TRBV12-3 or TRBV12-4 combines with J gene TRBJ2-2; the D is unclear. The CDR3 loop spans 12 amino acids. V lost 6 bases and J lost 1, with 3 bases in between. Here the CDR3 reads CASSWNTGELFF. In nucleotides, the CDR3 is TGTGCCAGCAGCTGGAACACCGGGGAGCTGTTTTTT.

This clone was detected a few times. The CDR3 DNA follows: TGCGCCAGCAGCCGGGCCCCGAGCTCCTATAATTCACCCCTCCACTTT. Amino acid sequence: CASSRAPSSYNSPLHF. The genes are TRBV4-1 and TRBJ1-6; no reliable D call. Trimming removed 4 bases at V and 0 bases at J, with 10 bases between. CDR3 length: 16 residues. Germline V gene data show CDR1 as MGHRA and CDR2 as YSYEKL.

The chain couples TRBV19 to TRBJ1-1; the D gene is possibly TRBD1 (6 bases). The germline V gene has CDR1 LNHDA and CDR2 SQIVND (reference sequence). The CDR3 length is 15 residues. V was clipped by 5 bases and J by 0 bases, with 13 bases between them. Here the CDR3 reads CASSQNRDVNTEAFF. The CDR3, as DNA: TGTGCCAGTAGTCAAAACAGGGACGTGAACACTGAAGCTTTCTTT.

The J gene is TRBJ2-5, the V gene TRBV18; D unresolved. V was clipped by 3 bases and J by 5 bases, with 7 bases between them. This CDR3 comprises 12 residues. Germline CDR1 and CDR2: KGHSH and LQKENI. CDR3 amino acids: CASSPARETQYF. CDR3 DNA: TGTGCCAGCTCACCCGCGCGGGAGACCCAGTACTTC.

The J gene is TRBJ1-2, the V gene TRBV5-5; D ambiguous. CDR1 and CDR2 from the germline V gene are SGHKS and YYEKEE (reference sequence). Trimming cost V 4 bases and J 2 bases, with 15 bases left between them. This CDR3 has 15 residues. As DNA, the CDR3 is TGTGCCAGCAGCCCCGGGCCGGGAAGAAACTATGGCTACACCTTC. This gives the protein CASSPGPGRNYGYTF.

This sequence joins TRBV10-2 and TRBJ2-7; 8 bases fit TRBD1. Germline values: CDR1 WSHSY, CDR2 SAAADI. V gave up 2 bases and J gave up 5 bases; unmatched junction bases: 2. CDR3 length: 13 residues. The CDR3 DNA is TGCGCCAGCAGTGAGCAGGGGGCAAACGAGCAGTACTTC. Protein sequence: CASSEQGANEQYF.

The rearrangement links TRBV29-1 to TRBJ2-3, with TRBD1 matching over 7 bases. V lost 5 bases, J lost 5 bases, and 13 bases stayed unmatched. The germline V gene encodes CDR1 SQVTM and CDR2 ANQGSEA. There are 15 residues in the CDR3. CDR3 loop: CSVNLERGLGDTQYF. In nucleotides, the CDR3 is TGCAGCGTTAACCTCGAGAGGGGGCTGGGAGATACGCAGTATTTT.

The CDR3 loop is CASSVVAGAPGETQYF. As DNA, the CDR3 is TGTGCCAGCAGCGTAGTGGCGGGGGCACCCGGGGAGACCCAGTACTTC. V usage is TRBV9 and J usage is TRBJ2-5, with D maybe TRBD2 (7 bases). CDR3 length: 16 residues. The V end was cut by 0 bases, the J end by 5 bases, with 17 bases between. Germline loops: CDR1 SGDLS, CDR2 YYNGEE.

J is TRBJ2-5 and V is TRBV12-3 or TRBV12-4; D remains unclear. The V gene lost 5 bases and the J gene lost 5 bases, with 9 bases spanning the gap. The CDR3 extends over 12 amino acids. This CDR3 is CASSLQVETQYF. As DNA, the CDR3 is TGTGCCAGCAGTCTTCAGGTTGAGACCCAGTACTTC.

This clone showed up just a few times. The chain is built from TRBV28 and TRBJ1-5, with D possibly TRBD1 on 5 matching bases. Looked up from germline, CDR1 is MDHEN and CDR2 is SYDVKM. The V end lost 11 bases, the J end lost 4 bases, and 27 bases lay between the germline ends. The CDR3 contains 17 residues. CDR3 protein: CASLVGRPQGANQPQHF. The DNA for the CDR3 is TGTGCCTCTCTCGTTGGACGGCCTCAGGGCGCGAATCAGCCCCAGCATTTT. Full variable domain (outside the CDR3, taken from reference TRBV28 and TRBJ1-5): DVKVTQSSRYLVKRTGEKVFLECVQDMDHENMFWYRQDPGLGLRLIYFSYDVKMKEKGDIPEGYSVSREKKERFSLILESASTNQTSMYLCASLVGRPQGANQPQHFGDGTRLSIL.

V gene TRBV11-1 combines with J gene TRBJ2-2; 7 bases are shared with TRBD2. From germline, CDR1 is SGHAT and CDR2 FQDESV (reference sequence). This CDR3 has 15 amino acids. V was clipped by 7 bases and J by 1 base; unmatched bases: 6. The CDR3 DNA reads TGTGCCAGCACCCCGGAGCGGGGGAACACCGGGGAGCTGTTTTTT. As protein: CASTPERGNTGELFF.

The rearrangement uses TRBV7-3 and TRBJ2-3; perhaps TRBD2 as D (5 bases). V lost 1 base, J lost 2 bases, and 10 bases lay in between. Germline V lookup: CDR1 SGHTA, CDR2 FQGTGA. The CDR3 is 15 residues long. This chain's CDR3 is CASSLMAGFTDTQYF. The CDR3 DNA follows: TGTGCCAGCAGCTTAATGGCGGGTTTCACAGATACGCAGTATTTT.

This chain joins TRBV7-3 and TRBJ2-1; 13 nucleotides agree with TRBD2. The germline V gene has CDR1 SGHTA and CDR2 FQGTGA. Losses at the gene ends were 5 bases for V and 5 bases for J; bases not matched to a gene: 9. The CDR3 covers 17 residues. CDR3 DNA: TGTGCCAGCAGCCGGACTAGCGGGGGCCCCTGGGACAATGAGCAGTTCTTC. It yields the protein CASSRTSGGPWDNEQFF.

The chain is built from TRBV7-2 and TRBJ2-3, with TRBD2 identical over 8 bases. Per germline, CDR1 SGHTA and CDR2 FQGNSA. Losses at the gene ends were 5 bases for V and 1 base for J; bases not matched to a gene: 5. There are 15 residues in the CDR3. CDR3: CASSISGGGTDTQYF. The CDR3, as DNA: TGTGCCAGCAGCATCAGCGGGGGTGGCACAGATACGCAGTATTTT.

This chain's CDR3 is CASSLRGRWETQYF. The CDR3 bases are TGTGCCAGCAGTTTAAGGGGGAGATGGGAGACCCAGTACTTC. The genes are TRBV27 and TRBJ2-5; tentative D call: TRBD1 (6 bases). Between the trimmed V and J ends, which lost 2 bases and 5 bases, there was a span of 12 bases. Per the germline V gene, CDR1 is MNHEY and CDR2 is SMNVEV (reference sequence). The CDR3 covers 14 residues.

The gene calls are TRBV6-5 and TRBJ1-4; D might be TRBD1 (6 bases). The CDR3 is 13 residues long. CDR1 is MNHEY and CDR2 is SVGAGI in the germline V gene. The V and J ends lost 8 bases and 0 bases respectively, with 7 bases between them. CDR3 amino acids: CASGGATNEKLFF. CDR3 DNA: TGTGCCAGCGGGGGCGCAACTAATGAAAAACTGTTTTTT.

The CDR3 nucleotides read TGTGCCAGCAGTGTGGACAGTAGTATTCGGACCCAGTACTTC. Translating it yields CASSVDSSIRTQYF. The V call is TRBV6-4, the J call TRBJ2-5; the D gene is possibly TRBD1 (6 bases). There are 14 residues in the CDR3. The V and J ends lost 4 bases and 7 bases respectively, with 16 bases between them. Germline V CDR1 and CDR2: MRHNA, SNTAGT.

This chain connects TRBV27 to TRBJ1-6, with a weak D call TRBD1 (5 bases). Germline V lookup: CDR1 MNHEY, CDR2 SMNVEV (reference sequence). The V end lost 7 bases, the J end lost 9 bases, and 13 bases lay between the germline ends. This CDR3 spans 13 amino acids. The CDR3: CASKSQGGSPLHF. CDR3 in DNA: TGTGCCAGCAAATCGCAGGGTGGTTCACCCCTCCACTTT.

The chain couples TRBV6-2 or TRBV6-3 to TRBJ2-3; D remains unclear. Germline CDR1 MNHEY, CDR2 SVGEGT. Trimming removed 2 bases from V and 0 bases from J, with 6 bases in between. CDR3 length equals 14 residues. CDR3 nucleotides: TGTGCCAGCAGTTACGACTCTAGCACAGATACGCAGTATTTT. It is translated as CASSYDSSTDTQYF.

V is TRBV7-2 and J is TRBJ2-7, with 9 bases matching TRBD1. Losses at the gene ends were 3 bases for V and 3 bases for J; bases not matched to a gene: 6. The CDR3 is 15 residues long. CDR1 is SGHTA and CDR2 is FQGNSA in the germline V gene. The CDR3, as DNA: TGTGCCAGCAGCTTGGGGACAGGGTCACTCTACGAGCAGTACTTC. This sequence encodes CASSLGTGSLYEQYF.

The V and J genes are TRBV19 and TRBJ2-3, with a possible D match to TRBD1 (6 bases). Germline CDR1 is LNHDA and CDR2 is SQIVND (reference sequence). The CDR3 loop spans 15 amino acids. Trimming removed 5 bases at V and 5 bases at J, with 17 bases between. CDR3 loop: CASSRPGDAKDTQYF. The CDR3 nucleotides read TGTGCCAGTAGTCGGCCAGGGGATGCAAAAGATACGCAGTATTTT.

The rearrangement uses TRBV23-1 and TRBJ2-2; 8 bases are a match to TRBD1. TRBV23-1 is an open reading frame whose function is uncertain. V shed 2 bases and J 5 bases; nucleotides not matched to a gene: 7. The CDR3 sequence is 16 residues long. CDR3 loop: CASSQKGQDKTGELFF. The CDR3 nucleotides read TGCGCCAGCAGTCAAAAGGGACAGGATAAGACCGGGGAGCTGTTTTTT.

V is TRBV13 and J is TRBJ1-6; 8 positions match TRBD1. The CDR3 extends over 14 amino acids. From germline, CDR1 is PRHDT and CDR2 FYEKMQ (reference sequence). The junction had 6 bases not matched to a gene; V was cut back by 4 bases and J by 10 bases. The CDR3: CASSSRTGRSPLHF. CDR3 DNA: TGTGCCAGCAGCTCTCGGACAGGGAGATCACCCCTCCACTTT.

This chain joins TRBV6-6 and TRBJ1-1; D remains ambiguous. This CDR3 has 14 residues. Germline assignment: CDR1 MNHNY and CDR2 SVGAGI (reference sequence). V was pared by 1 base and J by 6 bases, with 12 bases between. The CDR3, as DNA: TGTGCCAGCAGTTACTTACATAAACCGCCTGAAGCTTTCTTT. It is translated as CASSYLHKPPEAFF.

In its sample, this clone was seen once. This chain uses TRBV3-1 (or the pseudogene TRBV3-2) with TRBJ1-2; D perhaps matches TRBD1 (5 bases). Germline V CDR1 and CDR2: LGHDT, YNNKEL (reference sequence). Between the trimmed V and J ends, which lost 6 bases and 5 bases, there was a span of 10 bases. The CDR3 extends over 12 amino acids. The CDR3 loop reads CASRHGGYGYTF. The CDR3 DNA is TGTGCCAGCAGGCATGGGGGGTATGGCTACACCTTC.

This chain links TRBV9 with TRBJ2-1; D is perhaps TRBD1 (6 bases). Trimming took off 3 bases at V and 8 bases at J, with 15 bases between the two ends. The CDR3 consists of 14 residues. Germline CDR1 SGDLS, CDR2 YYNGEE. The CDR3 reads CASSGTTGSHEQFF. CDR3 nucleotides: TGTGCCAGCAGCGGGACAACAGGGTCCCATGAGCAGTTCTTC. The entire variable domain, with the rest obtained from reference TRBV9 and TRBJ2-1, is as follows: DSGVTQTPKHLITATGQRVTLRCSPRSGDLSVYWYQQSLDQGLQFLIQYYNGEERAKGNILERFSAQQFPDLHSELNLSSLELGDSALYFCASSGTTGSHEQFFGPGTRLTVL.

In the case of this clone: At one boundary the junction diverges from the germline segment, which might be a read error. The chain joins TRBV5-5 to TRBJ1-2, with TRBD1 identical over 9 bases. In germline, CDR1 is SGHKS, CDR2 YYEKEE (reference sequence). The CDR3 runs to 12 residues. CDR3 amino acids: CASSWGTGQMSF. The CDR3 bases are TGTGCCAGCAGCTGGGGGACAGGGCAGATGTCCTTC.

The V call is TRBV5-1, the J call TRBJ1-2; 7 nucleotides match TRBD1. V was clipped by 0 bases and J by 8 bases; unmatched bases: 4. Germline assignment: CDR1 SGHRS and CDR2 YFSETQ. This CDR3 is built from 13 residues. CDR3 sequence (DNA): TGCGCCAGCAGCTTGGGACAGGGAAAGGGCTACACCTTC. The encoded protein is CASSLGQGKGYTF.